Sequencing of this TCR beta chain was carried out in a study of regulatory T cells in long-lasting Graves disease. Across the study: For a period under 3 months, newly diagnosed Graves' patients had taken antithyroid drugs.

Time point given: newly diagnosed GD, antithyroid drugs for less than 3 months. Following extraction of RNA from PBMCs, that RNA was used to make the TCR library. The guidelines of the American Thyroid Association were the basis for diagnosing Graves' disease. The TCR beta library used iRepertoire HTBI primers with Arm-PCR amplification of CDR3. A single record per CDR3 protein comes from TCRdb applying MiXCR to the multiplex PCR reads. This sample has more than 450,000 distinct CDR3 sequences, with around 12% found just once. This clonotype was counted only a few times. The same sample was also studied in work on T cells in Graves' hyperthyroidism and ophthalmopathy. From that second work: HTBI primers were the set used in a first-round RT-PCR of the TCR CDR3.

This clonotype was sampled from a woman aged 25-40 years with Graves disease. The source material was peripheral blood mononuclear cells (PBMCs), sampled at new diagnosis, from a patient treated with antithyroid drugs.

The CDR3 DNA reads as TGTGCCATCAGTGAGTTTAGCAATCAGCCCCAGCATTTT. Its protein product is CAISEFSNQPQHF. The chain links TRBV10-3 to TRBJ1-5; D is undetermined. This CDR3 is 13 amino acids long. Trimming shortened V by 1 base and J by 0 bases, and 1 base separated the two germline ends. CDR1 ENHRY and CDR2 SYGVKD come from the germline V gene.